Described below is a single TCR beta chain sequence and its context. With V trimmed by 2 bases and J by 4 bases, 7 bases remained unmatched. Germline V gives CDR1 MGHRA, CDR2 YSYEKL. CDR3 size: 15 residues. The assay was immunoSEQ multiplex PCR, and TCRdb's table has in-frame clones only and misses some. This sample has 300,000 to 350,000 clones; approximately 86% occur once, and the top ten carry 2% to 2.5%. The data belong to a study of Ad26.COV2.S vaccination and SARS-CoV-2 variants. The treatment denotes: roughly 20 received Ad26.COV2.S at low or high dose, single or two shots; 5 received placebo; per-sample allocation not given. Collection of the samples took place on day 63 after the first injection of vaccine or placebo.

The chain employs TRBV4-1 and TRBJ1-2; 7 positions match TRBD1. The sequences come from peripheral blood, collected in a trial of Ad26.COV2.S vaccine versus placebo. The TCR originated in a person aged 18-65 years who received the Ad26.COV2.S COVID-19 vaccine or a placebo. CDR3 DNA: TGCGCCAGCAGCCAACCAACAGGGGCGGGCTATGGCTACACCTTC. This codes for CASSQPTGAGYGYTF.